This record looks at one T cell receptor (beta chain) sequence and its context. Its antigen is currently unknown. The entry originates in a study of OX40 agonist ivuxolimab in advanced cancers. In the study overall: Patients were dosed intravenously with ivuxolimab at 0.01 to 10 mg/kg every 2 weeks.

If patients had autoimmune disease history or systemic immunosuppression, they were excluded. Here immunoSEQ multiplex PCR was the method, and the copy in TCRdb shows in-frame clones only, minus some. The sample lists 50,000 to 60,000 clones, roughly nine tenths seen once, with around 15% in the top ten. Study outcomes and limitations: CD4+ and CD8+ T cells in blood underwent clonal expansion by week 6 at 0.1 to 3.0 mg/kg.

This TCR was sampled from an adult with an advanced solid tumor such as melanoma, head and neck, liver or kidney cancer. This specimen was CD4+ or CD8+ T cells sorted from blood, taken in a trial of the OX40 agonist ivuxolimab.

The CDR3 DNA is TGTGCCAGCAGCAACCCCACAGGCTCAACTAATGAAAAACTGTTTTTT. Translating it yields CASSNPTGSTNEKLFF. The chain couples TRBV7-9 to TRBJ1-4; D is perhaps TRBD1 (5 bases). This CDR3 region has 16 residues. The V end lost 5 bases, the J end lost 0 bases, and 13 bases lay between the germline ends. Germline CDR1 reads SEHNR; CDR2 reads FQNEAQ (reference sequence).